The clone carrying this T cell receptor beta chain was counted many times. Its antigen is not known. This sample is drawn from a study of neurological immune-mediated disorders. Time point denoted: longitudinal time-point 2. Findings of the study overall: While HTLV-1-associated myelopathy showed the greatest TCR clonal expansion, multiple sclerosis showed the least, falling below healthy controls.

From the 5' RACE reads, TCRdb called clonotypes with MiXCR, one entry per CDR3 protein. Seen here are some 48,000 distinct CDR3 sequences, roughly 13% observed once, and the top ten hold roughly 4.3%. V trimming: 8 bases; J trimming: 5 bases; junction bases outside the gene matches: 10. This CDR3 region has 14 residues. The J gene is TRBJ2-5, the V gene TRBV12-3 or TRBV12-4; the match to TRBD2 covers 8 bases. This TCR derives from a male donor with HTLV-1-associated myelopathy (HAM/TSP). Sequenced: PBMCs. The CDR3 reads CASVPPGGGETQYF. CDR3 nucleotide sequence: TGTGCCAGCGTCCCCCCGGGGGGGGGGGAGACCCAGTACTTC.